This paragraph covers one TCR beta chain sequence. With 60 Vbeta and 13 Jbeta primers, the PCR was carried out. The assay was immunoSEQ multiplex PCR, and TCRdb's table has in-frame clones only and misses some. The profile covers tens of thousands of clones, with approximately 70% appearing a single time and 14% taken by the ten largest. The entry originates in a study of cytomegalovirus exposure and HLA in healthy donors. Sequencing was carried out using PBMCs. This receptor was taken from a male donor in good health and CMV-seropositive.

The CDR3 region has the DNA TGTGCCAGCAGTGGGGGGACAGACTATGGCTACACCTTC. This encodes CASSGGTDYGYTF. This sequence joins TRBV28 and TRBJ1-2; 7 bases fit TRBD1. The CDR3 is 13 amino acids. The V and J ends lost 5 bases and 3 bases, in that order; junction bases with no gene match: 3. Germline CDR1 and CDR2: MDHEN and SYDVKM.